Below, one TCR beta chain is given with its context. The antigen this receptor binds is unknown. No base-level quality is on record; no much larger clone is a single base apart. This sample stems from a study of blood T cell repertoires in COVID-19 (TCRdb year 2020). Background on the whole study: Collaborator samples came from the United States, Italy and Spain and covered acute and convalescent phases of COVID-19. The prospective study material was composed of cDNA or gDNA derived from T cells, B-cell-depleted T cells, or PBMCs. Subjects who had been exposed to COVID-19, were actively infected with it, or had recovered from it provided the deeply sampled blood TCRbeta repertoires that made up the dataset. A freely available public database, intended as a resource for researchers studying the immune response to SARS-CoV-2, is where the repertoires were released. Samples were obtained from the ongoing ImmuneRACE study (first 160 participants) and from some 1,300 subjects provided by 6 global collaborators. Sample metadata almost always included a de-identified subject ID, COVID-19 status, age in years and sex. Where available, HLA class I and class II types were obtained from metadata supplied by the sample provider rather than from assay-based typing. Overall study outcomes, separate from this receptor: Clinical and demographic metadata were provided uncurated, with the amount varying by source and participant.

TCRbeta CDR3 regions were amplified from genomic DNA by means of the immunoSEQ Assay, a bias-controlled multiplex PCR. The authors processed their data as follows. Within the assay, amplification of reference gene primers was used to estimate how many nucleated cells each sample contained. To quantify the absolute abundance of each unique TCRbeta CDR3 rearrangement, sequence reads were collapsed and filtered. For each sample, productive Simpson clonality was calculated as the square root of Simpson's diversity index over productive rearrangements. In TCRdb, the immuneACCESS table is reduced to in-frame sequences with V and J assigned. These tables do not hold every clone; where another copy was compared, an unresolved V gene accounts for under half, and the others remain unexplained. The V and J calls and clone size were taken over from that table, and D and trimming were inferred from the DNA. This sample lists 120,000 to 150,000 clones; approximately 80% were detected once. The ten largest clones capture roughly 4.8% of the sample.

Whole blood was collected in K2EDTA tubes by collaborating institutions according to the institutions' own protocols. For TCRbeta analysis, collaborators shipped samples in one of three forms: frozen whole blood, isolated PBMCs, or DNA extracted from either of those sample types. This receptor was identified in a human donor in a cohort sampled during active COVID-19. The sequenced sample consisted of peripheral blood.

The nucleotides are TGTGCCAGTTCCCTCCGGCAGAGGGTAGTGACAGATACGCAGTATTTT. Its coded protein is CASSLRQRVVTDTQYF. The chain is made from TRBV19 and TRBJ2-3; 5 matching bases give a weak D call of TRBD2. The CDR3 measures 16 amino acids from cysteine to phenylalanine. The sequence is cut down to CDR3 DNA, 48 bases in frame from base 1. CDR1 is given as LNHDA and CDR2 as SQIVND, both from the germline V gene (reference sequence). The junction carries 21 bases between V and J, which are trimmed by 8 bases and 3 bases respectively.